The present entry profiles one T cell receptor beta chain with its context. The data belong to a study of T cell changes during pregnancy in multiple sclerosis. Trimming took off 0 bases at V and 10 bases at J, with 9 bases between the two ends. Germline V gene lookup returns CDR1 SGHTA and CDR2 FQGNSA. CDR3 length equals 12 residues. The repertoire was sequenced with immunoSEQ multiplex PCR; TCRdb's copy has only in-frame clones and lacks some. Of approximately 46,000 clones in the sample, 75% to 95% were seen once. V gene TRBV7-2 combines with J gene TRBJ1-1, with a tentative D call TRBD1 (5 bases). Sequenced here: CD8+ T cells from peripheral blood mononuclear cells, sampled after pregnancy. The source is a female donor with multiple sclerosis, enrolled in a pregnancy study. This CDR3 is CASSLANGGAFF. CDR3 nucleotide sequence: TGTGCCAGCAGCTTAGCCAACGGGGGAGCTTTCTTT.